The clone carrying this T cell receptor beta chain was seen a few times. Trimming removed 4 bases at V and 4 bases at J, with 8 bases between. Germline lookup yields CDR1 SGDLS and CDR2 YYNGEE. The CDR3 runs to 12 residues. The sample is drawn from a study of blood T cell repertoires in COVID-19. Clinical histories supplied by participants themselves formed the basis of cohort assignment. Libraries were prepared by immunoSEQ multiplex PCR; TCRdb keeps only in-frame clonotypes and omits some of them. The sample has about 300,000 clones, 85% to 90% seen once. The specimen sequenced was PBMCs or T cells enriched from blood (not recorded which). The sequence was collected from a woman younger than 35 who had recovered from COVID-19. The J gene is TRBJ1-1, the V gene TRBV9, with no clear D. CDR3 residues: CASSPQFTEAFF. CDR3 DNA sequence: TGTGCCAGCAGCCCACAATTCACTGAAGCTTTCTTT.